This T cell receptor (beta chain) was identified during a study of blood T cells in healthy people across ages. Whole-study findings and limits: Relative to aged donors, long-lived donors carried more naive CD4+ cells and displayed higher diversity.

The authors ran a second PCR of 7 to 11 cycles using a sample-barcoded 5' primer and a J-beta primer mix. A template-switch adaptor with 12 random nucleotides tagged each cDNA molecule. TCRdb re-derived calls from the 5' RACE reads in MiXCR, one entry per CDR3 protein. The table lists about 1 million distinct CDR3 sequences, roughly 24% of them singletons. The CDR3 sequence is 14 residues long. Trimming removed 4 bases at V and 5 bases at J, with 13 bases between. Germline V gene lookup returns CDR1 LGHNA and CDR2 YNFKEQ. This clonotype was observed a handful of times. Its antigen is still unknown. This sample was also put to use in a study of T cells of mothers and their children.

Sequencing was done on a sample of blood. The chain carries TRBV4-2 and TRBJ2-3; no reliable D call. This receptor was obtained from a girl aged 2 to 10 in good health. CDR3 DNA: TGTGCCAGCAGCCCTACCGATATGGGAGATACGCAGTATTTT. Its protein is CASSPTDMGDTQYF.